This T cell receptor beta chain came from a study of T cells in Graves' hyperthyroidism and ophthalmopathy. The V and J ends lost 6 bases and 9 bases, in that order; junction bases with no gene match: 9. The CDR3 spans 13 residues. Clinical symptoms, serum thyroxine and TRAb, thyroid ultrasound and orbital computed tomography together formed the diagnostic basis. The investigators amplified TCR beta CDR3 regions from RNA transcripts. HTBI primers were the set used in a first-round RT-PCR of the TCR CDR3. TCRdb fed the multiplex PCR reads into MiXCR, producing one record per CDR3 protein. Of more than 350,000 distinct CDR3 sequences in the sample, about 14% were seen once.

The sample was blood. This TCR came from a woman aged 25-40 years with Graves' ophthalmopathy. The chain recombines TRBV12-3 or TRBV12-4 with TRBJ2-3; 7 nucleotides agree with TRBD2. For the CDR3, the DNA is TGTGCCAGCAGCGGGGCCTACGGGGGGACGCAGTATTTT. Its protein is CASSGAYGGTQYF.